This TCR beta chain was found in a study of vaccination effects on CD4 cells after COVID-19 (dated by TCRdb to between 2021 and 2024). Background on the whole study: Each participant received two doses of an mRNA SARS-CoV-2 vaccine, either BNT162b2 or mRNA-1273. The Oncomine TCR Beta short-read assay on an Illumina iSeq 100 was used to sequence cultures from other donors in the study. In both COVID-19 convalescent patients and infection-naive vaccine recipients, the study compared SARS-CoV-2 spike-specific CD4+ TCR repertoires from before mRNA vaccination with those from after it. A total of 10 COVID-19 convalescent patients and 4 SARS-CoV-2-naive healthy vaccine recipients were included in the full study.

As for this clone: The antigen this receptor binds is unknown. One base away there is no much larger clone; base qualities are not given.

General study outcomes and caveats: Marked clonal contraction was observed in both infection-induced and vaccine-induced clones at late post-vaccination timepoints, consistent with waning T cell responses. The study was limited by a small number of convalescent patients and lacked early post-infection timepoints. Among healthy vaccine recipients, nearly all vaccine-induced clones were SARS-CoV-2 mono-reactive, and just 1 of 255 was cross-reactive with common cold coronaviruses.

To prepare the library, the immunoSEQ multiplex PCR assay was applied. DNA from the CD4+ T cells that had been cultured and isolated underwent TCR beta CDR3 sequencing. From the authors' description of their analysis: The analysis removed non-productive TCR sequences, trimmed reads to the CDR3 region, and retained only CDR3s that were 7 or more amino acids long. The MANAFEST web app was used to identify antigen-specific clonotypes by comparing expansion in peptide wells with expansion in reference cultures. Positive clones required FDR<0.05 expansion versus reference and all other wells, odds ratio above 5, and frequency above 0.1% in two replicate wells. Cross-reactive clonotypes were defined as significantly expanded in SARS-CoV-2 spike wells and in at least one common cold coronavirus spike condition. Levenshtein distance calculated with the stringdist R package was used to assess CDR3 similarity, and unrooted trees were constructed with ape in R 3.6.1. This is the immuneACCESS table as TCRdb keeps it, with only in-frame sequences that have V and J called. A part of the clones is gone; compared with another copy, unresolved V genes explain less than half, and the rest is unexplained. V, J and clone size are those of that table, while D and trimming were read from the DNA. The table for this sample lists 35,000 to 40,000 clones; about 70% of them were counted only once. Under 15% of the sample is in the top ten clones.

The ViraFEST assay stimulated PBMC with viral peptide pools and then used TCR sequencing to identify antigen-specific CD4+ T cell clonotypes by expansion. After more than 9 days of culture, CD4+ T cells were isolated with the EasySep CD4+ T cell isolation kit. The absence of prior SARS-CoV-2 infection in healthy vaccine recipients was confirmed by negative nucleocapsid antibodies before and after vaccination. Some 2 million PBMC per well were cultured in IMDM with around 5.3% human AB serum, about 9.4 IU/ml IL-2 and gentamicin, plus 10 ug/ml peptides. On days 3 and 7, half of the culture medium was replaced with fresh IL-2-containing medium. Each peptide stimulation condition was cultured in triplicate wells unless otherwise noted. PBMC were separated from whole blood using Ficoll-Paque Plus gradient centrifugation and were then either cryopreserved at -140C or used fresh. The overlapping peptide pools covered the spike proteins of SARS-CoV-2 and of the common cold coronaviruses HCoV-NL63, HCoV-OC43 and HCoV-229E. Genomic DNA was extracted from cultured CD4+ T cells with the QIAamp micro DNA kit.

The CDR3 goes from the cysteine to the phenylalanine over 13 residues. Only the CDR3 part of the read is kept: 39 bases, read in frame from the first base. V and J lose 5 bases and 6 bases, and a span of 16 bases separates them. From a lookup of the germline V gene (reference sequence), CDR1 and CDR2 are GTSNPN and SVGIG. This TCR came from a human donor who received a COVID-19 vaccine. The V gene is TRBV30 and the J gene is TRBJ1-1; the D gene lacks a confident call. The sequencing here drew on CD4+ T cells from PBMCs cultured with HCoV-OC43 spike peptides, taken before COVID-19 vaccination. Per the publication, the cell subset or site label means: HCoV-OC43 spike overlapping peptide pool stimulation. The CDR3 region: CAWSWGRAAEAFF. The DNA sequence follows: TGTGCCTGGTCCTGGGGAAGGGCTGCTGAAGCTTTCTTT.